The rows below give T cell receptor beta chains drawn from one sample of a study of blood T cell repertoires in COVID-19. The protocol was immunoSEQ multiplex PCR, while the TCRdb copy is restricted to in-frame clones and leaves out a portion. The sample comprises about 170,000 clones, approximately 80% of which are singletons, and 7% rests with the top ten. Sequenced: peripheral blood. The origin of the receptors is a middle-aged woman with COVID-19, enrolled during active disease. The CDR3 runs from the conserved cysteine through the conserved F or W. The D gene is left open where the match is weak. Size values are once, few and many counts, or a class for expanded clones, and some rows have none.

size: NA; V: TRBV24-1; J: TRBJ2-1; D: TRBD2; DNA: TGTGCCACCAGTGACCCTAGCGGGAGAGTATACAATGAGCAGTTCTTC; CDR3: CATSDPSGRVYNEQFF
size: NA; V: TRBV5-1; J: TRBJ1-1; D: NA; DNA: TGCGCCAGCAGCCCTTTGACAGGAGAGAACACTGAAGCTTTCTTT; CDR3: CASSPLTGENTEAFF
size: few; V: TRBV15; J: TRBJ2-7; D: NA; DNA: TGTGCCACCAGCAGTCACAGCGGGACACCAACCTACGAGCAGTACTTC; CDR3: CATSSHSGTPTYEQYF
size: NA; V: TRBV13; J: TRBJ1-1; D: TRBD1; DNA: TGTGCCAGCAGCCCCACAGGGGGGGACACTGAAGCTTTCTTT; CDR3: CASSPTGGDTEAFF
size: NA; V: TRBV19; J: TRBJ1-4; D: TRBD1; DNA: TGTGCCAGTAGTATTGGGACAGGGCAAGAAAAACTGTTTTTT; CDR3: CASSIGTGQEKLFF
size: once; V: TRBV12-3/TRBV12-4; J: TRBJ1-1; D: NA; DNA: TGTGCCAGCAGTACGGGACTTTTTCCTGAAGCTTTCTTT; CDR3: CASSTGLFPEAFF
size: NA; V: TRBV20-1; J: TRBJ1-1; D: NA; DNA: TGCAGTGCCAGTAGTACAAGGGGCCTGAACACTGAAGCTTTCTTT; CDR3: CSASSTRGLNTEAFF
size: NA; V: TRBV7-9; J: TRBJ2-7; D: NA; DNA: TGTGCCAGCCTACAGACACCTTCCTACGAGCAGTACTTC; CDR3: CASLQTPSYEQYF
size: NA; V: TRBV29-1; J: TRBJ2-7; D: TRBD2; DNA: TGCAGCGTTGAAACTAGCGGGACACGCGAGCAGTACTTC; CDR3: CSVETSGTREQYF
size: NA; V: TRBV28; J: TRBJ2-7; D: NA; DNA: TGTGCCAGCAGTGGCCTGTGGGAGCAGTACTTC; CDR3: CASSGLWEQYF
size: NA; V: TRBV15; J: TRBJ2-3; D: NA; DNA: TGTGCCACCAGCAGAGGTTTTACCGGGGATACGCAGTATTTT; CDR3: CATSRGFTGDTQYF
size: NA; V: TRBV3-1/TRBV3-2; J: TRBJ2-3; D: TRBD2; DNA: TGTGCCAGCAGCCAACCTAGGACTAGCGTCAAGTCAGATACGCAGTATTTT; CDR3: CASSQPRTSVKSDTQYF
size: NA; V: TRBV3-1/TRBV3-2; J: TRBJ1-5; D: NA; DNA: TGTGCCAGCAGCCACAGTGATCGGGGGGTCAATCAGCCCCAGCATTTT; CDR3: CASSHSDRGVNQPQHF
size: NA; V: TRBV15; J: TRBJ2-2; D: TRBD2; DNA: TGTGCCACCAGCAGAGTAGACGGGGGGATCGGGGAGCTGTTTTTT; CDR3: CATSRVDGGIGELFF
size: NA; V: TRBV13; J: TRBJ1-5; D: NA; DNA: TGTGCCAGCAGCTTCGGGAGGAGCAATCAGCCCCAGCATTTT; CDR3: CASSFGRSNQPQHF
size: NA; V: TRBV9; J: TRBJ2-5; D: NA; DNA: TGTGCCAGCAGCGTACGGGGGCAAGAGACCCAGTACTTC; CDR3: CASSVRGQETQYF
size: NA; V: TRBV19; J: TRBJ2-3; D: TRBD1; DNA: TGTGCCAGTAGTGGCCGGGACAGTCTACGGGATACGCAGTATTTT; CDR3: CASSGRDSLRDTQYF
size: NA; V: TRBV19; J: TRBJ1-1; D: NA; DNA: TGTGCCAGTAGTATAGGGGCCACTGAAGCTTTCTTT; CDR3: CASSIGATEAFF
size: NA; V: TRBV5-6; J: TRBJ1-2; D: NA; DNA: TGTGCCAGCAGCAATGGACTGTTGAACTATGGCTACACCTTC; CDR3: CASSNGLLNYGYTF
size: NA; V: TRBV27; J: TRBJ1-1; D: NA; DNA: TGTGCCAGCAGCAAACTACCGGCCATGAACACTGAAGCTTTCTTT; CDR3: CASSKLPAMNTEAFF
size: NA; V: TRBV11-3; J: TRBJ2-2; D: NA; DNA: TGTGCCAGCAGCCGGGACTTCACCGACGGGGAGCTGTTTTTT; CDR3: CASSRDFTDGELFF
size: few; V: TRBV3-1/TRBV3-2; J: TRBJ1-3; D: NA; DNA: TGTGCCAGCAGCCAAGGTTCGAGCTCTGGAAACACCATATATTTT; CDR3: CASSQGSSSGNTIYF
size: NA; V: TRBV13; J: TRBJ2-1; D: TRBD2; DNA: TGTGCCAGCAGCCAGGGATTAGCGGGGAGCTCCTACAATGAGCAGTTCTTC; CDR3: CASSQGLAGSSYNEQFF